This entry concerns a single T cell receptor (beta chain). The antigen this receptor binds is unknown. The input lacks base qualities; no much larger clone sits a single base away. The entry originates in a study of radiotherapy plus CTLA-4 blockade in lung cancer (dated 2018 in TCRdb). About the investigation overall: Objective responses occurred in 18% of enrolled patients, and around 29% achieved disease control.

Focal radiation therapy combined with CTLA-4 blockade (ipilimumab) was tested in patients with chemo-refractory metastatic non-small-cell lung cancer. What the work shows at the level of the full study, not this receptor alone: Early dynamic changes in blood T cell clones, together with increased serum interferon-beta after radiation, were reported as the strongest predictors of response. After treatment with radiotherapy and ipilimumab, TCR clones that originated in tumors expanded in peripheral blood.

The junction shows trimming of 4 bases on V and 2 bases on J, and the gene matches do not reach 6 bases of it. Per the germline V gene, SGHVS is the CDR1 and FQNEAQ is the CDR2. The CDR3 measures 15 amino acids from cysteine to phenylalanine. Here the CDR3 DNA is all that survives: 45 bases in frame from base 1. Receptor amplification or capture employed the immunoSEQ multiplex PCR assay. Drawn from immuneACCESS, this table holds only the in-frame rearrangements with V and J called that TCRdb kept. Clones are partly lost; checked studies trace under half to an unresolved V gene and leave the rest unexplained. In this sample the table shows some 120,000 clones, roughly 86% of which occur a single time. Around 3.3% of the sample goes to the ten largest clones.

The sequence came from a human donor with non-small cell lung cancer that progressed on radiotherapy plus ipilimumab. Some clones in this sample may be carry-over from other donors' samples. The V and J genes are TRBV7-8 and TRBJ2-3; 7 bases in the junction line up with TRBD2. The material sequenced was peripheral blood, taken from a patient treated with radiotherapy plus ipilimumab. The nucleotide sequence is given as TGTGCCAGCAGCTCGGGACTACCCGACACAGATACGCAGTATTTT. Its protein product is CASSSGLPDTDTQYF.